The T cell receptor (beta chain) described here comes from a study of CD8+CD57+ T cells in acquired aplastic anemia. The study profiled TCR beta VDJ and CDR3 using genomic DNA as template. One entry per CDR3 protein, called by TCRdb with MiXCR from the reads. The sample consists of 200,000 to 250,000 distinct CDR3 sequences, over 60% of them appearing once. Germline lookup yields CDR1 MGHDK and CDR2 SYGVNS. The CDR3 is 13 amino acids. Deletions cut 4 bases from V and 4 bases from J, with 10 bases between. In its sample, this clonotype was seen a few times. The J gene is TRBJ1-2, the V gene TRBV25-1; D remains unclear. Sequencing used sorted CD4+, CD8+, or CD8+CD57+ T cells (not recorded which) from PBMCs. The sequence derives from a human donor in good health. CDR3 nucleotides: TGTGCCAGCAGTGTTGGGTCCGTCTATGGCTACACCTTC. It yields the protein CASSVGSVYGYTF.